What follows are 10 T cell receptor beta chains derived from one specimen sequenced in a study of blood T cell repertoires in COVID-19. Clones were read by immunoSEQ multiplex PCR, and TCRdb kept only the in-frame ones, dropping some. The sample has about 130,000 clones, roughly 90% seen once. The sample comprised PBMCs or T cells enriched from blood (not recorded which). All receptors derive from a woman in her forties or fifties who had recovered from COVID-19.

This clone came up once. V gene TRBV5-4 combines with J gene TRBJ2-5, with 11 bases aligning to TRBD2. This CDR3 region has 14 residues. Losses at the gene ends were 5 bases for V and 4 bases for J; bases not matched to a gene: 4. The germline V gene encodes CDR1 SGHNT and CDR2 YYREEE (reference sequence). CDR3 sequence: CASSLAGGRETQYF. The CDR3 coding sequence is TGTGCCAGCAGTCTAGCGGGGGGTCGAGAGACCCAGTACTTC.

This clone has just one count. The genes are TRBV30 and TRBJ2-7, with D unresolved. The V gene's germline CDR1 is GTSNPN and CDR2 SVGIG (reference sequence). The CDR3 loop spans 13 amino acids. V lost 4 bases and J 0 bases, leaving 10 bases between the germline ends. This CDR3 reads CAWNLDISYEQYF. The DNA of the CDR3 is TGTGCCTGGAACTTAGACATCTCCTACGAGCAGTACTTC.

This clone was recorded once. The CDR3 DNA sequence: TGTGCCAGCAGCTTACTGACTAGCGGGGGTTCAGATACGCAGTATTTT. Its translation is CASSLLTSGGSDTQYF. This rearrangement joins TRBV13 to TRBJ2-3; TRBD2 matches at 12 bases. V lost 2 bases and J lost 4; bases outside the gene matches: 4. The V gene's germline CDR1 is PRHDT and CDR2 FYEKMQ (reference sequence). The CDR3 totals 16 residues.

This clone was counted between two and nine times. The V gene is TRBV6-5, the J gene TRBJ1-5; the match to TRBD1 covers 8 bases. Germline V gene lookup returns CDR1 MNHEY and CDR2 SVGAGI. V shed 6 bases, J shed 3 bases, and the junction held 7 bases outside the gene matches. The CDR3 consists of 15 residues. CDR3 bases: TGTGCCAGCAGAACGGACAGGGAACCCAATCAGCCCCAGCATTTT. Translated, it gives CASRTDREPNQPQHF.

This clone was seen once. The CDR3 sequence: CASSFRLDPTYEQYF. As DNA, the CDR3 is TGTGCCAGCAGCTTTAGACTCGACCCCACCTACGAGCAGTACTTC. This rearrangement joins TRBV7-9 to TRBJ2-7; D call uncertain. Germline V CDR1 and CDR2: SEHNR, FQNEAQ (reference sequence). V dropped 3 bases and J dropped 2 bases, with 14 bases sitting between them. CDR3 length: 15 residues.

The chain carries TRBV7-2 and TRBJ1-3, with D unresolved. Trimming cost V 4 bases and J 2 bases, with 12 bases left between them. Germline CDR1 and CDR2: SGHTA and FQGNSA. The CDR3 loop spans 15 amino acids. This CDR3 is CASSSYRSAGNTIYF. The CDR3 DNA reads TGTGCCAGCAGCTCCTATCGGTCGGCTGGAAACACCATATATTTT. The full variable domain, completed using reference TRBV7-2 and TRBJ1-3, is GAGVSQSPSNKVTEKGKDVELRCDPISGHTALYWYRQSLGQGLEFLIYFQGNSAPDKSGLPSDRFSAERTGGSVSTLTIQRTQQEDSAVYLCASSSYRSAGNTIYFGEGSWLTVV.

The rearrangement uses TRBV4-1 and TRBJ2-3, with no clear D. V shed 0 bases and J shed 4 bases, with 20 bases lying between them. The CDR3 totals 18 residues. The V gene's germline CDR1 is MGHRA and CDR2 YSYEKL. The CDR3 region has the DNA TGCGCCAGCAGCCAAGATTATACAGTGTCGGCTCCCCCAGATACGCAGTATTTT. It codes for CASSQDYTVSAPPDTQYF.

The chain carries TRBV20-1 and TRBJ1-2, with D unresolved. CDR1 is DFQATT, CDR2 SNEGSKA, per germline (reference sequence). Trimming stripped 7 bases from V and 1 base from J, with 7 bases between. This CDR3 spans 11 amino acids. The chain's CDR3 is CSEEGNYGYTF. CDR3 nucleotides: TGCAGTGAAGAGGGTAACTATGGCTACACCTTC.

The chain couples TRBV5-1 to TRBJ2-3; TRBD2 agrees at 8 bases. The length of the CDR3 is 14 residues. Germline CDR1 reads SGHRS; CDR2 reads YFSETQ. J was trimmed by 6 bases and V by 1 base; bases with no gene match: 4. The CDR3 coding sequence is TGCGCCAGCAGCTTGCGGGGGGGCCTCGATACGCAGTATTTT. Protein product: CASSLRGGLDTQYF.

This chain joins TRBV4-2 and TRBJ2-3, with TRBD2 identical over 12 bases. The CDR3 is 18 amino acids. The V and J ends lost 0 bases and 1 base, in that order; junction bases with no gene match: 5. CDR1 LGHNA and CDR2 YNFKEQ come from the germline V gene. The CDR3 DNA follows: TGTGCCAGCAGCCAAGATAGGCTAGCGGGGGGGGGCACAGATACGCAGTATTTT. The encoded protein is CASSQDRLAGGGTDTQYF.